The rows below give T cell receptor beta chains drawn from one sample of a study of PD-L1 blockade in urothelial cancer. Clones were sequenced by immunoSEQ multiplex PCR, and TCRdb holds only the in-frame ones, with some missing. This repertoire shows some 45,000 clones, more than 75% found once; its top ten account for 15% to 20%. This material consisted of PBMCs, taken around atezolizumab (anti-PD-L1) treatment. The source of these receptors is a man between 60 and 75 years old with urothelial cancer. CDR3s include the opening cysteine and the closing phenylalanine or tryptophan. The D gene is left open where the match is weak. Clone size is stated in some rows and not others, as once, few, many or a class when expanded.

>NA|NA|TRBV5-4|TRBJ1-1
CASSSQGLKTEAFF
TGTGCCAGCAGCTCACAGGGTCTCAAAACTGAAGCTTTCTTT
>NA|NA|TRBV19|TRBJ2-3
CASSIQTDTQYF
TGTGCCAGTAGTATACAGACAGATACGCAGTATTTT
>NA|TRBD1|TRBV5-1|TRBJ2-5
CASSPPTGGLGETQYF
TGCGCCAGCAGCCCCCCGACAGGGGGCTTGGGAGAGACCCAGTACTTC
>NA|NA|TRBV5-6|TRBJ1-4
CASSDLTTASTNEKLFF
TGTGCCAGCAGCGACCTAACAACAGCCTCAACTAATGAAAAACTGTTTTTT
>once|NA|TRBV5-4|TRBJ2-7
CASSLEHDGGEQYF
TGTGCCAGCAGCTTGGAACACGACGGCGGCGAGCAGTACTTC
>NA|NA|TRBV5-1|TRBJ2-3
CASSFGGFPDTQYF
TGCGCCAGCAGCTTTGGGGGGTTCCCAGATACGCAGTATTTT
>once|TRBD1|TRBV5-1|TRBJ2-7
CASHGTGYEQYF
TGCGCCAGCCACGGGACAGGCTACGAGCAGTACTTC
>NA|NA|TRBV5-5|TRBJ2-3
CASSLSGTQTDTQYF
TGTGCCAGCAGCTTGTCTGGGACACAAACAGATACGCAGTATTTT
>once|NA|TRBV19|TRBJ2-3
CASSIGQGSQYF
TGTGCCAGTAGTATTGGTCAGGGTTCGCAGTATTTT
>once|NA|TRBV28|TRBJ1-5
CASSLRSGLPPQPQHF
TGTGCCAGCAGTTTAAGGTCGGGACTCCCCCCCCAGCCCCAGCATTTT